This TCR beta chain came from a study of beta chain features in type 1 diabetes. Study-wide results and caveats: With patients and controls alike, PCR might favor shorter templates to an equal degree. Cells with high TCR expression could be over-represented when cDNA is sequenced. Within each of all four CD4+ subsets, Type 1 diabetes patients had TCRB CDR3s that were moderately but significantly shorter.

Trimming stripped 5 bases from V and 3 bases from J, with 9 bases between. In germline, CDR1 is MGHDK, CDR2 SYGVNS. The CDR3 has 13 amino acids. Of the isolated RNA, all was reverse transcribed, and so the sequenced material was expressed TCRB transcripts. Deep immunoSEQ sequencing covered naive, central memory and regulatory T cell samples. Method: immunoSEQ multiplex PCR; TCRdb's copy keeps in-frame clones and lacks some. The data show roughly 700,000 clones, around an eighth seen once. Post-sort purity exceeded 98% for all sorted populations. This clone came up a few times. The antigen is unknown. The rearrangement uses TRBV25-1 and TRBJ2-3, with D perhaps matching TRBD2 (6 bases). The sample was naive CD4+ T cells from blood. The clonotype comes from a man aged 18 to 35 with type 1 diabetes. The CDR3 DNA sequence: TGTGCCAGCAGTTACGCGGGGACAGATACGCAGTATTTT. Amino acid sequence: CASSYAGTDTQYF.